This T cell receptor beta chain was documented in a study of technical replicates of blood from several donors. The CDR3 spans 15 residues. V lost 5 bases, J lost 6 bases, and 10 bases stayed unmatched. Germline V gene lookup returns CDR1 SGHAT and CDR2 FQDESV (reference sequence). Only one count was recorded for this clone. Assay used: immunoSEQ multiplex PCR; TCRdb lists only in-frame clones, some missing. The sample contains just over 75,000 clones, 90% to 95% of which appear only once. This sequence was found in a human donor in good health. Sequencing used T cells isolated from PBMCs. The V and J genes are TRBV11-1 and TRBJ2-7, with TRBD2 matching 10 bases. The CDR3 bases are TGTGCCAGCAGCGCCTCATTAGCGGGAGGAAGCGAGCAGTACTTC. Its protein product is CASSASLAGGSEQYF.